This TCR beta chain was sequenced during a study of shared clonotypes between healthy human individuals. Notes on this clone: Its target is unknown.

Per germline, CDR1 MNHNS and CDR2 SASEGT. The CDR3 totals 13 residues. Trimming removed 4 bases at V and 8 bases at J, with 14 bases between. In the original workflow: Junction-only immunoSEQ data arrived without quality scores, meaning filtering differed. Data came from immunoSEQ multiplex PCR; TCRdb stores just in-frame clones and leaves some out. V, J and clone size are those of that table, while D and trimming were read from the DNA. The sample lists roughly 2,300,000 clones; 80% to 95% were seen once. Study-level points and caveats: Some clonotypes were shared by all four sorted-subset donors, while others were not shared. The non-shared ones had lower generation probabilities than the shared ones.

Sequenced material: naive CD4+ T cells from PBMCs. Regarding subset: CD45RA+ positively selected. This chain joins TRBV6-1 and TRBJ1-1; possibly TRBD1 for D (5 bases). The receptor comes from a man aged 18 to 35 in good health. Some clones in this sample may be carry-over from other donors' samples. The CDR3 reads CASSALRGGEAFF. CDR3 coding DNA: TGTGCCAGCAGTGCCTTGCGGGGGGGGGAAGCTTTCTTT.